This record concerns one T cell receptor (beta chain) sequence. No antigen is known for it. V lost 4 bases and J lost 6, with 11 bases in between. The length of the CDR3 is 13 residues. Germline loops: CDR1 MGHRA, CDR2 YSYEKL. Graft samples were processed, releasing intraepithelial and lamina propria lymphocytes. The data belong to a study of graft-versus-host responses after intestinal transplantation. Study information: Isolated intestinal, liver-intestinal, or multivisceral transplants had been given to the recipients. Anti-thymocyte globulin induction was given to all recipients, followed by tacrolimus and steroids for around three years.

TCRdb keeps only in-frame clones here, not all; method: immunoSEQ multiplex PCR. In the table there are about 30,000 clones, about 80% of which are singletons. The study's findings and limits: Some patients had graft-donor T cell macrochimerism, and their allografts showed high graft-versus-host to host-versus-graft clonal ratios. The marrow of recipients harbored GvH clones, and ileum or blood showed some of them first.

The clonotype was recovered from a human patient who received an intestinal transplant, so some T cells may come from the graft donor. The chain is built from TRBV4-1 and TRBJ2-3; D unresolved. Here the sequenced sample was ileum tissue, taken 98 days after intestinal transplantation. This CDR3 reads CASSLLPRDTQYF. CDR3 coding DNA: TGCGCCAGCAGCCTATTACCTCGGGATACGCAGTATTTT.